These 5 T cell receptor beta chains share one sample of origin, sequenced in a study of blood T cells in healthy people across ages. Next came a second PCR, run for about 6 to 11 cycles, which used a sample-barcoded 5' primer along with a J-beta primer mix. From the 5' RACE reads, TCRdb called clonotypes with MiXCR, one entry per CDR3 protein. Of over 950,000 distinct CDR3 sequences in the sample, less than 45% are singletons; the top ten hold roughly 13%. Source material: blood. Every receptor here comes from a man aged 18-30 years in good health.

This clonotype has more than one count but fewer than ten. This chain links TRBV9 with TRBJ2-1; D not resolved. This CDR3 has 14 amino acids. In germline, CDR1 is SGDLS, CDR2 YYNGEE. Trimming left V 2 bases short and J 6 bases short, with 12 bases between. The CDR3 nucleotides read TGTGCCAGCAGCGTCTACGACCAAGGCAATGAGCAGTTCTTC. Translated, it gives CASSVYDQGNEQFF. Combining the CDR3 with reference TRBV9 and TRBJ2-1 gives the whole variable domain DSGVTQTPKHLITATGQRVTLRCSPRSGDLSVYWYQQSLDQGLQFLIQYYNGEERAKGNILERFSAQQFPDLHSELNLSSLELGDSALYFCASSVYDQGNEQFFGPGTRLTVL.

The chain's CDR3 is CASSLGGGKYEQYF. The CDR3 DNA follows: TGTGCCAGCAGCTTAGGGGGAGGGAAGTACGAGCAGTACTTC. The chain links TRBV7-2 to TRBJ2-7, with 7 bases matching TRBD2. From germline, CDR1 is SGHTA and CDR2 FQGNSA. V dropped 1 base and J dropped 4; count of bases not matched to a gene: 4. The CDR3 has 14 residues.

This chain links TRBV5-1 with TRBJ2-5, with D perhaps matching TRBD2 (6 bases). The CDR3 runs to 16 residues. V lost 4 bases and J 11 bases, leaving 27 bases between the germline ends. Germline V gene lookup returns CDR1 SGHRS and CDR2 YFSETQ. CDR3 sequence: CASSVLPSAVHNEQYF. As DNA, the CDR3 is TGCGCCAGCAGCGTGCTTCCTAGCGCCGTCCACAATGAGCAGTACTTC.

The table lists this clonotype with a few counts. The gene calls are TRBV7-2 and TRBJ1-2; D uncertain. Germline V gives CDR1 SGHTA, CDR2 FQGNSA. The germline V and J ends were trimmed by 2 bases and 2 bases, with 6 bases remaining between them. The CDR3 has 13 residues. The DNA of the CDR3 is TGTGCCAGCAGCTTAATCCCCAACTATGGCTACACCTTC. Translating it yields CASSLIPNYGYTF.

This chain links TRBV19 with TRBJ2-5; the D gene is possibly TRBD1 (5 bases). The DNA end is more similar to TRBJ2-7, so the J call may be wrong. The germline gives CDR1 LNHDA, CDR2 SQIVND (reference sequence). The CDR3 totals 15 residues. CDR3 coding DNA: TGTGCCAGTAGTATCGCGGCAGGGCGGATCAACGAGCAGTACTTC. Translating gives CASSIAAGRINEQYF.